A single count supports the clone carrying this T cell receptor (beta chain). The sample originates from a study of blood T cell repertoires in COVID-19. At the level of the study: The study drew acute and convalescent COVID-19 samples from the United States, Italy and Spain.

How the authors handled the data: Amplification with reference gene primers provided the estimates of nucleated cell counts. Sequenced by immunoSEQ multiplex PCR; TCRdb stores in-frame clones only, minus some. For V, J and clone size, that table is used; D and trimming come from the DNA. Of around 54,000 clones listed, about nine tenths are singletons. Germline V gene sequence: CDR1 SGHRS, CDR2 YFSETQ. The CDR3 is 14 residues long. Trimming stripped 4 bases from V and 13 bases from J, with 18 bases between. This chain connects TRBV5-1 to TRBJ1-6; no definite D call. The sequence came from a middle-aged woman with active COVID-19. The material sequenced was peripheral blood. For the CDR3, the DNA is TGCGCCAGCAGCCCCAACGTTGGGCCGGCGCCCCTCCACTTT. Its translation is CASSPNVGPAPLHF.